This entry concerns a single T cell receptor (beta chain). Per the original data handling: Reference gene primer amplification yielded estimated nucleated cell counts. The assay was immunoSEQ multiplex PCR, and TCRdb's table has in-frame clones only and misses some. The DNA gave D and trimming, while V, J and clone size come from that table. Of about 60,000 clones listed, around 84% are singletons. The source of the sample is a study of blood T cell repertoires in COVID-19. The overall study: Samples taken during acute and convalescent COVID-19 were collected in the United States, Italy and Spain. T cells, B-cell-depleted T cells, or PBMCs provided the cDNA or gDNA that served as material.

The CDR3 has 14 amino acids. The germline V gene has CDR1 SGHTA and CDR2 FQGNSA. V was pared by 4 bases and J by 0 bases, with 7 bases between. This TCR was sampled from a human donor in a cohort sampled during active COVID-19. The chain employs TRBV7-2 and TRBJ1-3, with D hard to call. Sequences were obtained from peripheral blood. CDR3 sequence (DNA): TGTGCCAGCAGCTGGGCAGACTCTGGAAACACCATATATTTT. Its translation: CASSWADSGNTIYF.